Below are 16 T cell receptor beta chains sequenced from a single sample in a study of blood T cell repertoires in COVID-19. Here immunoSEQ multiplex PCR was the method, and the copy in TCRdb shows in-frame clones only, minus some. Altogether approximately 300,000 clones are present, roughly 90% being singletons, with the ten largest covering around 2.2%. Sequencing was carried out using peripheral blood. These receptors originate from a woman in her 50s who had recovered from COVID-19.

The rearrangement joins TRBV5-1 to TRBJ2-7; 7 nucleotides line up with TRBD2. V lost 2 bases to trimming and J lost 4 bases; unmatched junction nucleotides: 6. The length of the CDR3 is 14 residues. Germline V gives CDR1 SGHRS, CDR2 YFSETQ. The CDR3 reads CASSFTGTTYEQYF. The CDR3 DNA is TGCGCCAGCAGCTTCACCGGGACTACTTACGAGCAGTACTTC.

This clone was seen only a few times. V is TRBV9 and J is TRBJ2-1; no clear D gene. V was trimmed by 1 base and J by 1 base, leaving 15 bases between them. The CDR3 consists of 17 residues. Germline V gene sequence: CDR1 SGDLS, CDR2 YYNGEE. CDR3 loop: CASSVSTGAGSYNEQFF. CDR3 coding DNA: TGTGCCAGCAGCGTATCTACCGGAGCCGGGTCCTACAATGAGCAGTTCTTC.

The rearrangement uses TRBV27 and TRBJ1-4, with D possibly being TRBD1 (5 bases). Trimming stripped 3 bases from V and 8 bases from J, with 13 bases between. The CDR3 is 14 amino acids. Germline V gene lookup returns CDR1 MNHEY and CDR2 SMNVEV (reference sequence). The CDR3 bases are TGTGCCAGCAGTTTCTGGGGACGGGAGGAAAAACTGTTTTTT. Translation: CASSFWGREEKLFF.

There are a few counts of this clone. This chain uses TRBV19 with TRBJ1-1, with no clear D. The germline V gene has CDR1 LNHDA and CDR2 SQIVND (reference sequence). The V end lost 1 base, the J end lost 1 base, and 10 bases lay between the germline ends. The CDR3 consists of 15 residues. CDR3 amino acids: CASSIGGITNTEAFF. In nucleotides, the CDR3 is TGTGCCAGTAGTATAGGAGGTATAACGAACACTGAAGCTTTCTTT.

The CDR3 reads CASSFAGTEKLFF. In DNA, the CDR3 is TGTGCCAGCAGTTTCGCGGGTACGGAAAAACTGTTTTTT. The J gene is TRBJ1-4, the V gene TRBV12-3 or TRBV12-4; D unclear. The V end lost 3 bases, the J end lost 8 bases, and 10 bases lay between the germline ends. The CDR3 sequence is 13 residues long.

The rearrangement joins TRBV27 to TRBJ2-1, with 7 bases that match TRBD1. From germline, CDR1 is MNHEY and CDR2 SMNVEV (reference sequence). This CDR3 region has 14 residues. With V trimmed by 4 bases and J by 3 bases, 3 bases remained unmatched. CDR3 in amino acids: CASSYPGGYNEQFF. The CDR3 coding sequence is TGTGCCAGCAGTTATCCAGGGGGCTACAATGAGCAGTTCTTC.

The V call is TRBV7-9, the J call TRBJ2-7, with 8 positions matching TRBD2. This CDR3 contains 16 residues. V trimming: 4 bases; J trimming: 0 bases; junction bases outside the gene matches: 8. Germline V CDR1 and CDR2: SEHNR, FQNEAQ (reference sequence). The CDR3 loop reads CASSSRLAGSSYEQYF. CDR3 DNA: TGTGCCAGCAGCTCCAGATTAGCGGGGAGCTCCTACGAGCAGTACTTC.

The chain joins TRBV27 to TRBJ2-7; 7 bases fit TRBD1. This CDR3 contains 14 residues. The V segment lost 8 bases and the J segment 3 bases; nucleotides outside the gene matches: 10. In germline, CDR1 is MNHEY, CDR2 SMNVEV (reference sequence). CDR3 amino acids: CASAREGAHYEQYF. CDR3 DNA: TGTGCCAGCGCAAGAGAGGGGGCCCACTACGAGCAGTACTTC.

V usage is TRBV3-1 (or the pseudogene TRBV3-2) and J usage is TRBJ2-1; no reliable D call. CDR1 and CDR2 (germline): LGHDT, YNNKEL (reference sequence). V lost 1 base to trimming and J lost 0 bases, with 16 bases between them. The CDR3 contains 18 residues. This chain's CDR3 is CASSQVREASPSYNEQFF. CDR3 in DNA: TGTGCCAGCAGCCAAGTAAGAGAAGCGTCTCCCTCCTACAATGAGCAGTTCTTC.

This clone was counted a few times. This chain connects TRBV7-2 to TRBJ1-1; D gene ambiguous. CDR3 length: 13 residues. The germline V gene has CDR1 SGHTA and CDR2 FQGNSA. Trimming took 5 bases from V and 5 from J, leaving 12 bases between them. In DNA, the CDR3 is TGTGCCAGCAGCGCCCGAGGGAGTACTGAAGCTTTCTTT. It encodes CASSARGSTEAFF. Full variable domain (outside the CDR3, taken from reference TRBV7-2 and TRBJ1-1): GAGVSQSPSNKVTEKGKDVELRCDPISGHTALYWYRQSLGQGLEFLIYFQGNSAPDKSGLPSDRFSAERTGGSVSTLTIQRTQQEDSAVYLCASSARGSTEAFFGQGTRLTVV.

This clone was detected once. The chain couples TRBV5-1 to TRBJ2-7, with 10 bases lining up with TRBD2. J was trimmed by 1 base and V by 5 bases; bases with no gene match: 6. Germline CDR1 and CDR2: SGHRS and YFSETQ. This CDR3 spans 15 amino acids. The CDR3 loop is CASSHGLAASYEQYF. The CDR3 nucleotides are TGCGCCAGCAGTCACGGACTAGCGGCATCCTACGAGCAGTACTTC.

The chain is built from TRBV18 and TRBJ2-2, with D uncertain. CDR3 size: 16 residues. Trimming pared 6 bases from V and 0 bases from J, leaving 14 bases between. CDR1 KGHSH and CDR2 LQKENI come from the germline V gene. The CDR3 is CASSPWSPANTGELFF. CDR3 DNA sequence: TGTGCCAGCTCTCCCTGGAGCCCCGCGAACACCGGGGAGCTGTTTTTT.

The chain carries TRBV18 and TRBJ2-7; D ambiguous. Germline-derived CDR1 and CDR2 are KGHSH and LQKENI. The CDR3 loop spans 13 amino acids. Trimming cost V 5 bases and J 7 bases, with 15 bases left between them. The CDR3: CASSNYFVKEQYF. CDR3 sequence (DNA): TGTGCCAGCTCAAATTACTTTGTGAAAGAGCAGTACTTC.

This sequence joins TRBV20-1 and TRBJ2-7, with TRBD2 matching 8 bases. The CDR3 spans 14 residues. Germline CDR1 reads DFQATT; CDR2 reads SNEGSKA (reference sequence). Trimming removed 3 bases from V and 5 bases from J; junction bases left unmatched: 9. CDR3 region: CSASYRGGVDEQYF. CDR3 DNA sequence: TGCAGTGCTAGTTACCGGGGGGGAGTCGACGAGCAGTACTTC.

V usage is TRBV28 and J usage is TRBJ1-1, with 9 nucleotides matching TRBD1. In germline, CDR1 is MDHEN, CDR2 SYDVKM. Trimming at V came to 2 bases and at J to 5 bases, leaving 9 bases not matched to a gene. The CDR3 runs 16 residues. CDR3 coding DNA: TGTGCCAGCAGTTTACTAGGACAGGGGAAATGGACTGAAGCTTTCTTT. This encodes CASSLLGQGKWTEAFF.

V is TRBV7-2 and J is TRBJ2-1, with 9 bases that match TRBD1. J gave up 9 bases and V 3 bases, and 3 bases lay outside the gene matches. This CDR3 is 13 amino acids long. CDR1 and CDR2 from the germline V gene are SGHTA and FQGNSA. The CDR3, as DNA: TGTGCCAGCAGCTTCACAGGGGGCGGTGAGCAGTTCTTC. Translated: CASSFTGGGEQFF.